These T cell receptor beta chains were read from a single sample in a study of cytotoxic CD8 clonotypes in ibrutinib-treated CLL. Generated by immunoSEQ multiplex PCR, the TCRdb table keeps only in-frame clones and is missing some. The sample holds about 72,000 clones; approximately 70% are singletons and the top ten take 5.7%. The input for sequencing was PBMCs, taken after 12 months of ibrutinib treatment. The receptors shown here come from a human donor with chronic lymphocytic leukemia. The CDR3 runs from the conserved cysteine through the conserved F or W. A D gene is named only where the DNA matches it firmly. Size is stated for part of the rows, as once, few or many counts, or as a class when the clone is expanded.

D,size,V,J,CDR3,DNA
.,few,TRBV6-1,TRBJ1-1,CASSEQGMNTEAFF,TGTGCCAGCAGTGAACAGGGCATGAACACTGAAGCTTTCTTT
.,few,TRBV15,TRBJ1-1,CATSRDRLTEAFF,TGTGCCACCAGCAGAGATCGCTTAACTGAAGCTTTCTTT
TRBD2,.,TRBV7-2,TRBJ2-3,CASSLGSGAIADTQYF,TGTGCCAGCAGCTTAGGGAGCGGGGCCATAGCAGATACGCAGTATTTT
TRBD1,.,TRBV7-2,TRBJ1-3,CASSSTGATSGNTIYF,TGTGCCAGCAGCTCGACAGGGGCTACCTCTGGAAACACCATATATTTT
TRBD2,.,TRBV6-5,TRBJ2-5,CASRDSGGGETQYF,TGTGCCAGCAGGGATAGCGGGGGGGGAGAGACCCAGTACTTC
.,.,TRBV5-4,TRBJ2-5,CASSLVGAFRETQYF,TGTGCCAGCAGCTTGGTAGGGGCGTTTCGGGAGACCCAGTACTTC
.,few,TRBV19,TRBJ1-5,CASSTSGIQPQHF,TGTGCCAGTAGTACATCAGGTATCCAGCCCCAGCATTTT
.,.,TRBV2,TRBJ1-4,CASSILQSLGEKLFF,TGTGCCAGCAGTATCTTACAGAGCCTGGGTGAAAAACTGTTTTTT
TRBD1,.,TRBV7-2,TRBJ1-3,CASSPDRAGNTIYF,TGTGCCAGCAGCCCGGACAGGGCTGGAAACACCATATATTTT
.,.,TRBV7-2,TRBJ2-7,CASSLATGYEQYF,TGTGCCAGCAGCTTAGCAACGGGGTACGAGCAGTACTTC
TRBD1,few,TRBV10-1,TRBJ1-2,CASSLTGNYGYTF,TGCGCCAGCAGCCTGACAGGGAACTATGGCTACACCTTC
TRBD1,few,TRBV2,TRBJ1-5,CASSEEQGDNQPQHF,TGTGCCAGCAGTGAAGAACAGGGGGACAATCAGCCCCAGCATTTT
TRBD1,.,TRBV6-5,TRBJ2-1,CASLTGKFGNEQFF,TGTGCCAGCCTGACAGGGAAGTTTGGGAATGAGCAGTTCTTC
.,.,TRBV27,TRBJ2-3,CASSSPTGLISSTDTQYF,TGTGCCAGCAGTTCCCCGACAGGTTTGATATCTAGCACAGATACGCAGTATTTT
.,once,TRBV6-6,TRBJ1-1,CASSPLGPNTEAFF,TGTGCCAGCAGTCCCTTGGGACCCAACACTGAAGCTTTCTTT
TRBD1,.,TRBV4-3,TRBJ2-7,CASSQGVRGHVNEQYF,TGCGCCAGCAGCCAAGGGGTCAGGGGGCACGTTAACGAGCAGTACTTC
TRBD1,.,TRBV7-9,TRBJ1-3,CASSLGDRGGNTIYF,TGTGCCAGCAGCTTAGGCGACAGGGGAGGAAACACCATATATTTT
.,.,TRBV18,TRBJ1-2,CASSPIRGWNWGYGYTF,TGTGCCAGCTCACCAATACGAGGTTGGAATTGGGGGTATGGCTACACCTTC
.,few,TRBV7-9,TRBJ2-5,CASRGGPRETQYF,TGTGCCAGCAGAGGGGGGCCGAGGGAGACCCAGTACTTC
.,.,TRBV14,TRBJ2-7,CASSQGPWGEQYF,TGTGCCAGCAGCCAAGGTCCCTGGGGCGAGCAGTACTTC
.,.,TRBV6-1,TRBJ1-1,CASSFQMNTEAFF,TGTGCCAGCAGTTTCCAAATGAACACTGAAGCTTTCTTT
.,.,TRBV7-9,TRBJ1-5,CASSLADQPQHF,TGTGCCAGCAGCTTAGCAGATCAGCCCCAGCATTTT